The 26 T cell receptor beta chains in this list originate from one sample, sequenced in a study of T cell clusters in autoimmune cytopenias. TRB amplification used 250 ng of peripheral blood genomic DNA. One tube held mixed TRB-A and TRB-B primer pools for touch-down PCR. After re-calling the multiplex PCR reads, TCRdb lists one entry per CDR3 protein, DNA absent. In all, the sample yields 4,500 to 5,500 distinct CDR3 sequences. These data are also associated with another study on T cell repertoires in aging, cancer and after chemotherapy.

Sequences were obtained from peripheral blood. The source is a human donor with chronic lymphocytic leukemia. The donor label of this sample is uncertain.

The chain carries TRBV21-1 and TRBJ2-7. TRBV21-1 is a pseudogene locus. The length of the CDR3 is 11 residues. This CDR3 is CASSKGYEQYF.

The chain combines TRBV6-6 with TRBJ2-3; TCRdb's D call, TRBD2, is unchecked because there is no DNA. Germline CDR1 reads MNHNY; CDR2 reads SVGAGI (reference sequence). The CDR3 is 15 amino acids. Here the CDR3 reads CASRGEKRVTDTQYF.

V gene TRBV12-3 or TRBV12-4 combines with J gene TRBJ1-5. There are 12 residues in the CDR3. CDR3 sequence: CASSLNNQPQHF.

This chain links TRBV27 with TRBJ1-1; the TCRdb call, TRBD1, lacks DNA for checking. Germline V gives CDR1 MNHEY, CDR2 SMNVEV (reference sequence). The CDR3 runs 13 residues. CDR3 region: CASSSDRGGEAFF.

This clonotype registers medium-sized (0.01 to 0.1%) by frequency. V is TRBV6-6 and J is TRBJ1-2; TCRdb lists TRBD1, though no DNA is available to test this call. Germline assignment: CDR1 MNHNY and CDR2 SVGAGI (reference sequence). This CDR3 contains 13 residues. CDR3 amino acids: CASSYVGELGYTF.

This clonotype registers medium-sized by frequency. V usage is TRBV12-3 or TRBV12-4 and J usage is TRBJ2-2; TCRdb proposes TRBD1, but this gene call is untestable without DNA. There are 16 residues in the CDR3. Here the CDR3 reads CASTFSGARNTGELFF.

J is TRBJ2-3 and V is TRBV5-4; TCRdb returns TRBD2, unconfirmable since there is no DNA. The CDR3 is made up of 16 amino acids. Germline CDR1 and CDR2: SGHNT and YYREEE (reference sequence). The CDR3 reads CASSRPTSGATDTQYF.

This clonotype is called medium-sized based on its frequency. The gene calls are TRBV5-6 and TRBJ1-6. In germline, CDR1 is SGHDT, CDR2 YYEEEE. The CDR3 is 13 residues long. The CDR3 region is CASSLGRHSPLHF.

This clonotype is called medium-sized based on its frequency. V usage is TRBV5-4 and J usage is TRBJ2-1. Germline CDR1 is SGHNT and CDR2 is YYREEE (reference sequence). There are 12 residues in the CDR3. CDR3 protein: CASSLVYNEQFF. Full variable domain (remainder filled in from reference TRBV5-4 and TRBJ2-1): ETGVTQSPTHLIKTRGQQVTLRCSSQSGHNTVSWYQQALGQGPQFIFQYYREEENGRGNFPPRFSGLQFPNYSSELNVNALELDDSALYLCASSLVYNEQFFGPGTRLTVL.

In terms of frequency, this clonotype is medium-sized. This chain connects TRBV15 to TRBJ2-5. CDR3 length: 13 residues. The V gene's germline CDR1 is LNHNV and CDR2 YYDKDF (reference sequence). This CDR3 is CATRQYDRETQYF.

The chain combines TRBV6-1 with TRBJ1-5; TCRdb gives TRBD1 as the D gene, but with no DNA this cannot be confirmed. The germline CDR1 and CDR2 sequences are MNHNS and SASEGT. This CDR3 comprises 17 residues. The CDR3 spells CASNPGGAGWKNQPQHF.

This chain joins TRBV4-3 and TRBJ2-3; absent DNA, TCRdb's TRBD1 call cannot be checked. Germline loops: CDR1 LGHNA, CDR2 YSLEER. The CDR3 is 16 amino acids. This chain's CDR3 is CASSQDRGSAGDTQYF.

The V call is TRBV25-1, the J call TRBJ1-4. The CDR3 extends over 13 amino acids. Germline-derived CDR1 and CDR2 are MGHDK and SYGVNS. The CDR3 sequence: CASSDTDNEKLFF.

V is TRBV11-1 and J is TRBJ2-1; with no DNA, the TCRdb D assignment of TRBD2 cannot be verified. The CDR3 contains 21 residues. The V gene's germline CDR1 is SGHAT and CDR2 FQDESV (reference sequence). The CDR3: CASSSPTGLAGGSRSYNEQFF. Variable domain in full (rest from reference TRBV11-1 and TRBJ2-1): EAEVAQSPRYKITEKSQAVAFWCDPISGHATLYWYRQILGQGPELLVQFQDESVVDDSQLPKDRFSAERLKGVDSTLKIQPAELGDSAMYLCASSSPTGLAGGSRSYNEQFFGPGTRLTVL.

This chain connects TRBV7-9 to TRBJ1-6; the TCRdb call, TRBD1, lacks DNA for checking. The CDR3 spans 15 residues. CDR1 is SEHNR, CDR2 FQNEAQ, per germline (reference sequence). CDR3: CASSSTGDYNSPLHF.

By frequency, this clonotype is medium-sized. The V and J genes are TRBV29-1 and TRBJ2-5; TCRdb calls TRBD2, which cannot be checked without DNA. The CDR3 has 14 amino acids. Germline-derived CDR1 and CDR2 are SQVTM and ANQGSEA. The CDR3 protein is CSVGGLAGRETQYF.

The CDR3 is CASSSPGQGSYEQYF. The chain couples TRBV7-6 to TRBJ2-7; TCRdb reports TRBD1, a call that lacks DNA to check it against. This CDR3 is 15 amino acids long. Germline V lookup: CDR1 SGHVS, CDR2 FNYEAQ.

J is TRBJ1-2 and V is TRBV7-9; TCRdb calls TRBD1, which cannot be checked without DNA. The CDR3 is 14 amino acids. Germline loops: CDR1 SEHNR, CDR2 FQNEAQ (reference sequence). CDR3 in amino acids: CASSFVGESYGYTF.

The chain joins TRBV6-1 to TRBJ2-7. Germline assignment: CDR1 MNHNS and CDR2 SASEGT. CDR3 length: 12 residues. CDR3 amino acids: CASSRGTYEQYF.

This chain joins TRBV20-1 and TRBJ1-6. Per the germline V gene, CDR1 is DFQATT and CDR2 is SNEGSKA (reference sequence). The CDR3 is made up of 15 amino acids. Here the CDR3 reads CSAQKGRSDNSPLHF.

Judged by frequency, this clonotype is medium-sized (0.01 to 0.1%). The gene calls are TRBV12-3 or TRBV12-4 and TRBJ2-2; the TCRdb call, TRBD1, lacks DNA for checking. The CDR3 runs 16 residues. CDR3 in amino acids: CATRGELPPNTGELFF.

This chain links TRBV12-3 or TRBV12-4 with TRBJ1-3. The CDR3 has 15 amino acids. The CDR3 region is CASSLTTSWGNTIYF.

The chain employs TRBV6-5 and TRBJ2-7; TCRdb lists TRBD1, though no DNA is available to test this call. The CDR3 extends over 15 amino acids. Germline V gene data show CDR1 as MNHEY and CDR2 as SVGAGI. The CDR3 loop reads CATRLTGAGFGEQYF.

Frequency places this clonotype as medium-sized (0.01 to 0.1%). This chain's CDR3 is CASSLKQGTGGGTQYF. The rearrangement links TRBV19 to TRBJ2-3; there is no DNA to check the TCRdb D call of TRBD1. CDR3 length equals 16 residues. Looked up from germline, CDR1 is LNHDA and CDR2 is SQIVND (reference sequence).

The chain employs TRBV12-3 or TRBV12-4 and TRBJ1-4. The CDR3 is 16 amino acids. The CDR3 spells CASSLVLGPTNEKLFF.

Considering frequency, this clonotype is medium-sized (0.01 to 0.1%). The rearrangement links TRBV11-3 to TRBJ2-3; the TCRdb call, TRBD2, lacks DNA for checking. CDR3 size: 17 residues. Germline CDR1 is SGHNT and CDR2 is YENEEA. CDR3 residues: CASSRTSGGLGADTQYF.